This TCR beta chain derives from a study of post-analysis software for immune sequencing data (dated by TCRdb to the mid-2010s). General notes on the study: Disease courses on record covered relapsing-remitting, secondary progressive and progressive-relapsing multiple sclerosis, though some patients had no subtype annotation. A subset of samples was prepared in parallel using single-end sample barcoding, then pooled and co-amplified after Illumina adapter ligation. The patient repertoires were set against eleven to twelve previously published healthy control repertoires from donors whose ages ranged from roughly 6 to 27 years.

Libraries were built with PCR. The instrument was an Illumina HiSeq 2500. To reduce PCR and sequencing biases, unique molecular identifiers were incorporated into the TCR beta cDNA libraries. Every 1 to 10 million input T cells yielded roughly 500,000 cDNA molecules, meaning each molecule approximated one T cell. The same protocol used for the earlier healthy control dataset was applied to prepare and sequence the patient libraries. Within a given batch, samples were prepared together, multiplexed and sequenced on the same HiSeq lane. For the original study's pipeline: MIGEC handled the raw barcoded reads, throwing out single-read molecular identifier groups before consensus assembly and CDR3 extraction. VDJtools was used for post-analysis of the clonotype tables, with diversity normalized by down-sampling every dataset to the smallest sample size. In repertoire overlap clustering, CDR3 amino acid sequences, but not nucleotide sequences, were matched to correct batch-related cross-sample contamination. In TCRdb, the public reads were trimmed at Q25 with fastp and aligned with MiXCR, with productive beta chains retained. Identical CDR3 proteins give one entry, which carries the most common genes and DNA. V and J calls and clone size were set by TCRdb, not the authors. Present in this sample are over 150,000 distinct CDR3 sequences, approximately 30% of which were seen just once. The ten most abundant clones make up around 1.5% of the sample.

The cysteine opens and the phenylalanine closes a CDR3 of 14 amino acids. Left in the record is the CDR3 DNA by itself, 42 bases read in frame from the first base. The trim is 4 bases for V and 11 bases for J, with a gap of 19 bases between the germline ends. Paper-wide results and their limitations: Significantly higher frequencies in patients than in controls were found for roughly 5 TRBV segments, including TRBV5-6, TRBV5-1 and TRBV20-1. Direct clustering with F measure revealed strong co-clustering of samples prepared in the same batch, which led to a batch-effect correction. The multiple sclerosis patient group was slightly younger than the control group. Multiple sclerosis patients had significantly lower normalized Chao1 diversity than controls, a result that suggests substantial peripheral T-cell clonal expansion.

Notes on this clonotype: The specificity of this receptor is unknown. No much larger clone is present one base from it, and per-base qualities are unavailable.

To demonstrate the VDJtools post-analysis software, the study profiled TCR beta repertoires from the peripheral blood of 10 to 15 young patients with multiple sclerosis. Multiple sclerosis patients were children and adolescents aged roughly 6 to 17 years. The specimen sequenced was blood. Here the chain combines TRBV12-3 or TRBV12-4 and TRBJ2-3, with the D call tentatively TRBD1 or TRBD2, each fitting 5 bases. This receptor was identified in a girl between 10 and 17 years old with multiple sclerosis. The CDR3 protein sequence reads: CASSWGPSTDVQYF. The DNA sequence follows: TGTGCCAGCAGTTGGGGACCGAGCACAGATGTGCAGTATTTT.